A single sample gave rise to the 10 T cell receptor beta chains below, sequenced in a study of vaccination effects on CD4 cells after COVID-19. Clones were sequenced by immunoSEQ multiplex PCR, and TCRdb holds only the in-frame ones, with some missing. The data show 20,000 to 30,000 clones, with under 80% seen just once and roughly 20% held by the top ten. Antigen-specific CD4+ T cells were first expanded with viral peptide pools by the ViraFEST assay and only then sequenced. Isolation of CD4+ T cells took place after less than 12 days of culture. Each participant was given two doses of one vaccine (BNT162b2 or mRNA-1273). Their cognate antigens are unknown. Material: CD4+ T cells from PBMCs cultured with HCoV-NL63 spike peptides, obtained after COVID-19 vaccination. These receptor sequences come from a human donor who received a COVID-19 vaccine.

This chain uses TRBV27 with TRBJ2-2; 10 bases map to TRBD2. CDR1 is MNHEY and CDR2 is SMNVEV in the germline V gene (reference sequence). The CDR3 runs 16 residues. V dropped 3 bases and J dropped 1; count of bases not matched to a gene: 2. CDR3 sequence (DNA): TGTGCCAGCAGTTTCACTAGCGGGGTGAACACCGGGGAGCTGTTTTTT. Protein sequence: CASSFTSGVNTGELFF.

This clone showed up just once. This chain's CDR3 is CSVERTGGTDTQYF. The CDR3 DNA follows: TGCAGCGTTGAAAGGACAGGGGGCACAGATACGCAGTATTTT. This chain joins TRBV29-1 and TRBJ2-3, with 9 bases that match TRBD1. V dropped 2 bases and J dropped 1; count of bases not matched to a gene: 1. There are 14 residues in the CDR3. Per the germline V gene, CDR1 is SQVTM and CDR2 is ANQGSEA.

The chain links TRBV11-2 to TRBJ1-6, with D maybe TRBD1 (5 bases). Trimming took 6 bases from V and 10 from J, leaving 16 bases between them. Germline V gives CDR1 SGHAT, CDR2 FQNNGV. The CDR3 covers 14 residues. The CDR3 sequence is CASSLGQGASPLHF. The CDR3 bases are TGTGCCAGCAGTCTCGGGCAGGGAGCCTCACCCCTCCACTTT.

The V gene is TRBV10-3, the J gene TRBJ2-3; the match to TRBD2 covers 8 bases. V lost 8 bases, J lost 7 bases, and 14 bases stayed unmatched. Germline V gene data show CDR1 as ENHRY and CDR2 as SYGVKD. This CDR3 is 15 amino acids long. The CDR3 loop is CAIDAGTSVKNTQYF. The CDR3 bases are TGTGCCATCGACGCCGGGACTAGTGTCAAAAATACGCAGTATTTT.

The rearrangement joins TRBV6-5 to TRBJ2-7; 13 positions agree with TRBD2. The CDR3 spans 13 residues. The V and J ends lost 10 bases and 4 bases, in that order; junction bases with no gene match: 4. Germline V lookup: CDR1 MNHEY, CDR2 SVGAGI. The CDR3 loop reads CAIGTSGKYEQYF. The CDR3 bases are TGTGCCATCGGGACTAGCGGGAAATACGAGCAGTACTTC.

The sample holds a few counts of this clone. The gene calls are TRBV7-3 and TRBJ2-7, with TRBD2 matching over 7 bases. The CDR3 extends over 16 amino acids. Germline V gene lookup returns CDR1 SGHTA and CDR2 FQGTGA. J was trimmed by 3 bases and V by 2 bases; bases with no gene match: 10. CDR3 sequence reads: CASSLLGGSTLYEQYF. Written as DNA, the CDR3 is TGTGCCAGCAGCTTACTCGGGGGGTCCACACTCTACGAGCAGTACTTC.

V usage is TRBV14 and J usage is TRBJ2-7; D is unresolved. This CDR3 spans 17 amino acids. In germline, CDR1 is SGHDN, CDR2 FVKESK. The ends were cut back, 4 bases at V and 2 bases at J, with 21 bases in the middle. The CDR3 region is CASSPPVHFGVAYEQYF. The DNA for the CDR3 is TGTGCCAGCAGCCCGCCTGTACATTTCGGAGTCGCCTACGAGCAGTACTTC.

The chain joins TRBV9 to TRBJ2-7, with D unclear. CDR1 is SGDLS and CDR2 is YYNGEE in the germline V gene. The CDR3 runs to 14 residues. The V gene lost 2 bases and the J gene lost 0 bases, with 9 bases spanning the gap. For the CDR3, the DNA is TGTGCCAGCAGCGTCGGCCCCCCCTCCTACGAGCAGTACTTC. Its translation: CASSVGPPSYEQYF.

In this sample, this clone turned up a few times. The chain carries TRBV18 and TRBJ1-3; D call uncertain. The V end lost 5 bases, the J end lost 0 bases, and 11 bases lay between the germline ends. The CDR3 spans 15 residues. Germline V gene data show CDR1 as KGHSH and CDR2 as LQKENI. The DNA of the CDR3 is TGTGCCAGCTCATTACGGGTGAGCTCTGGAAACACCATATATTTT. Translation: CASSLRVSSGNTIYF.

The chain joins TRBV9 to TRBJ2-3; TRBD2 aligns across 10 bases. The CDR3 extends over 16 amino acids. Trimming at V came to 2 bases and at J to 2 bases, leaving 5 bases not matched to a gene. Germline CDR1 reads SGDLS; CDR2 reads YYNGEE. The DNA of the CDR3 is TGTGCCAGCAGCGTCGGGACTAGCGCCCACACAGATACGCAGTATTTT. This translates into CASSVGTSAHTDTQYF.